A selection of T cell receptor beta chains follows, all from one sample in a study of T cells in Graves' hyperthyroidism and ophthalmopathy. TCRdb redid the calling of the multiplex PCR reads with MiXCR, one entry per CDR3 protein. Of around 690,000 distinct CDR3 sequences listed, roughly a sixth are singletons. Sequenced material: blood. The receptors here all came from a man aged 50 to 60 with Graves' hyperthyroidism. Both conserved end residues are part of each CDR3. The order of the fields is V gene, clone size, J gene, D gene, CDR3 protein, CDR3 DNA. A D gene is named only where the DNA matches it firmly. Part of the rows lack a size; the others show once, few, many or a class for expanded clones.

V: TRBV2; size: few; J: TRBJ2-1; D: TRBD2; CDR3: CASRSTSGSYNEQFF; DNA: TGTGCCAGCAGGTCGACTAGCGGGAGCTACAATGAGCAGTTCTTC
V: TRBV7-9; size: NA; J: TRBJ2-3; D: TRBD2; CDR3: CASSSLNWTSGSTDTQYF; DNA: TGTGCCAGCAGCTCTTTAAACTGGACTAGCGGGAGCACAGATACGCAGTATTTT
V: TRBV12-3/TRBV12-4; size: many; J: TRBJ1-5; D: TRBD1; CDR3: CASSLAREGASNQPQHF; DNA: TGTGCCAGCAGTTTAGCAAGGGAGGGGGCTAGCAATCAGCCCCAGCATTTT
V: TRBV20-1; size: NA; J: TRBJ2-3; D: NA; CDR3: CSARIFRVGELTDTQYF; DNA: TGCAGTGCTCGCATCTTTAGGGTGGGAGAACTCACAGATACGCAGTATTTT
V: TRBV7-9; size: many; J: TRBJ1-3; D: TRBD1; CDR3: CASSQGQNPGNTIYF; DNA: TGTGCCAGCAGCCAGGGACAGAACCCTGGAAACACCATATATTTT
V: TRBV29-1; size: few; J: TRBJ2-5; D: NA; CDR3: CSVVNIGDYQETQYF; DNA: TGCAGCGTTGTAAATATAGGGGACTACCAAGAGACCCAGTACTTC
V: TRBV10-3; size: many; J: TRBJ2-1; D: TRBD1; CDR3: CAISGGAGTGGYNEQFF; DNA: TGTGCCATCAGTGGGGGCGCCGGGACAGGGGGGTACAATGAGCAGTTCTTC
V: TRBV2; size: many; J: TRBJ2-2; D: NA; CDR3: CASSEESVRNTGELFF; DNA: TGTGCCAGCAGTGAGGAGTCAGTTAGGAACACCGGGGAGCTGTTTTTT
V: TRBV30; size: once; J: TRBJ1-4; D: NA; CDR3: CAWRDGWHEKLFF; DNA: TGTGCCTGGAGGGACGGCTGGCATGAAAAACTGTTTTTT
V: TRBV2; size: many; J: TRBJ2-5; D: NA; CDR3: CASSNTGWETQYF; DNA: TGTGCCAGCAGTAATACAGGGTGGGAGACCCAGTACTTC
V: TRBV15; size: few; J: TRBJ1-2; D: TRBD1; CDR3: CATSSTTGGNYGYTF; DNA: TGTGCCACCAGCAGTACGACAGGGGGGAACTATGGCTACACCTTC
V: TRBV7-9; size: many; J: TRBJ2-1; D: NA; CDR3: CASTAFPSTDLRGEQFF; DNA: TGTGCCAGCACCGCATTCCCCTCAACGGACCTCAGAGGTGAGCAGTTCTTC
V: TRBV18; size: NA; J: TRBJ2-5; D: TRBD1; CDR3: CASSGLGTGKETQYF; DNA: TGTGCCAGCTCAGGACTCGGGACAGGGAAAGAGACCCAGTACTTC
V: TRBV6-1; size: many; J: TRBJ1-1; D: NA; CDR3: CASSPSRGMNTEAFF; DNA: TGTGCCAGCAGTCCCAGCAGGGGTATGAACACTGAAGCTTTCTTT
V: TRBV11-2; size: many; J: TRBJ2-5; D: TRBD2; CDR3: CASYLAGGPGETQYF; DNA: TGTGCCAGCTACCTGGCGGGAGGACCTGGGGAGACCCAGTACTTC
V: TRBV18; size: many; J: TRBJ1-4; D: NA; CDR3: CASSPPSPTNEKLFF; DNA: TGTGCCAGCTCACCACCGTCTCCAACTAATGAAAAACTGTTTTTT
V: TRBV24-1; size: many; J: TRBJ1-1; D: NA; CDR3: CATRDTGSLTTEAFF; DNA: TGTGCCACCAGGGATACAGGGAGCCTTACCACTGAAGCTTTCTTT
V: TRBV6-1; size: many; J: TRBJ1-6; D: TRBD1; CDR3: CASKDRGNSPLHF; DNA: TGTGCCAGCAAAGACAGGGGTAATTCACCCCTCCACTTT
V: TRBV9; size: many; J: TRBJ2-5; D: TRBD2; CDR3: CASSVDHGLAGKETQYF; DNA: TGTGCCAGCAGCGTCGACCATGGACTAGCGGGAAAGGAGACCCAGTACTTC
V: TRBV19; size: many; J: TRBJ2-5; D: TRBD2; CDR3: CASSIVGGLAGGRQETQYF; DNA: TGTGCCAGTAGTATAGTAGGGGGACTAGCGGGAGGCCGCCAAGAGACCCAGTACTTC
V: TRBV19; size: many; J: TRBJ2-1; D: NA; CDR3: CASSIDGRSAPYNEQFF; DNA: TGTGCCAGTAGTATCGACGGGAGAAGCGCCCCCTACAATGAGCAGTTCTTC
V: TRBV10-1; size: NA; J: TRBJ2-1; D: TRBD2; CDR3: CANSPGLAGGPVYNEQFF; DNA: TGCGCCAACAGTCCCGGACTAGCGGGAGGGCCAGTCTACAATGAGCAGTTCTTC
V: TRBV19; size: NA; J: TRBJ2-7; D: NA; CDR3: CARRGNSYEQYF; DNA: TGTGCCCGGCGGGGAAATAGCTACGAGCAGTACTTC